This record covers a single T cell receptor (beta chain). This clonotype was seen only a few times. What this receptor recognizes is not known. The record has no base qualities; no much larger clone is one base away. CDR1 is given as MNHEY and CDR2 as SMNVEV, both from the germline V gene (reference sequence). There are 16 amino acids in the CDR3, from cysteine to phenylalanine inclusive. The CDR3 DNA has 48 bases and is translated from base 1. V is trimmed back by 5 bases and J by 5 bases, and the junction contains 11 bases that no gene match accounts for. The meaning of the sample's treatment or condition label: live attenuated yellow fever vaccine strain. At each blood-draw timepoint, two biological replicates of bulk PBMCs were collected. A standard Ficoll-Paque protocol was used to isolate PBMCs from peripheral blood. TriZol was used to extract RNA from bulk PBMCs, CD4 and CD8 fractions, and dextramer-positive and dextramer-negative fractions.

The data derive from a study of T cells after yellow fever vaccination (dated by TCRdb to the late 2010s). With respect to the entire study: The SMART-Seq v4 Ultra Low Input RNA kit was used to prepare libraries from fractions with low cell numbers. To follow T-cell clones before and after both primary and booster YFV17D yellow fever vaccination, bulk TCR alpha and beta repertoires underwent longitudinal sequencing. Two healthy male donors, one aged 18 to 30 and one aged 30 to 40 years, were included in the cohort. Blood samples were taken at several timepoints before and after primary and secondary immunization, and bulk PBMC replicates and cell subsets were isolated.

Beyond this particular receptor, the publication reports: FACS-sorted repertoires could contain abundant contaminating clonotypes from the bulk population, so computational filtering was required. After the booster, most of the clones that had expanded following primary vaccination were detected again (approximately 96% of CD4 and 85% to 90% of CD8), which suggests that memory was broadly maintained. Because only two donors were included in the study, the extent to which the findings can be generalized is limited. The secondary T-cell response was weaker than the primary response but faster, peaking on day 5 instead of day 15. A small share of clonotypes occurred in both CD4 and CD8 compartments, likely arising from convergent recombination.

Sequencing relied on an Illumina NovaSeq 6000. TCR cDNA was made using 5'RACE template switching, a step that added a universal primer site and unique molecular identifiers. Priming of cDNA synthesis was performed from both the TCR alpha and TCR beta constant segments. Two PCR steps were used to amplify libraries, with sample barcodes and sequencing adapters being added in the second step. Sequencing of the libraries was done on either Illumina HiSeq 2500 (2x100 bp) or NovaSeq (2x150 bp). The authors' analysis ran thus. MIGEC was used to demultiplex reads and collapse the reads into UMI consensus sequences, and MiXCR was used for V(D)J alignment. Clonotypes responding to the vaccine were identified with edgeR on replicate PBMC samples, with the criteria of FDR below 0.01 and a log2 fold change above 5 up to day 15. CD4 or CD8 identity was assigned to each bulk clonotype according to whether the clonotype was present at higher abundance in the sequenced CD4 repertoire or the sequenced CD8 repertoire. TCRdb passed the public sequencing reads through fastp at Q25 and MiXCR, retaining productive beta sequences. Under each unique CDR3 protein, matching rows form one entry showing the most common genes and DNA. The V and J calls follow TCRdb's processing rather than the paper's. This sample has about 330,000 distinct CDR3 sequences in its table, and about 4% of those were observed once. The ten largest account for 20% to 25% of the sample.

The chain employs TRBV27 and TRBJ2-5; the junction holds 10 bases that match TRBD2. The sequence was obtained from a man in his late teens or twenties who received the YFV17D yellow fever vaccine. The material sequenced was PBMCs, taken 5 days after the yellow fever booster vaccination. CDR3 region: CASSDASGGAGETQYF. The sequence in DNA is TGTGCCAGCAGTGACGCAAGCGGGGGGGCCGGGGAGACCCAGTACTTC.